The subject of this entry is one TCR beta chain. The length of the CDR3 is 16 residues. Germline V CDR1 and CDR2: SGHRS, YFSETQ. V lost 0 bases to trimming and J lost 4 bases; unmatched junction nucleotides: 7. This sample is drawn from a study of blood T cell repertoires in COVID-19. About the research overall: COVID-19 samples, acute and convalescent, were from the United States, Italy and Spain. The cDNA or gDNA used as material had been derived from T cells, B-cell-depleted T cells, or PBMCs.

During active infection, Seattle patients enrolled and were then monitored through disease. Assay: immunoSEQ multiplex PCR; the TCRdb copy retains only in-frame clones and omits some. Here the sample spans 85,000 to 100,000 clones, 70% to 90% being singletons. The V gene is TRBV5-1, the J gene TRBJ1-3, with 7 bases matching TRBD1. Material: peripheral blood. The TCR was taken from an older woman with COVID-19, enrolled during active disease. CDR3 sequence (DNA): TGCGCCAGCAGCTTGGATGGGACAGCGGACGGAAACACCATATATTTT. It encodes CASSLDGTADGNTIYF.